Only a few counts were recorded for the clone carrying this T cell receptor (beta chain). These data are taken from a study of blood T cell repertoires in COVID-19. Trimming shortened V by 2 bases and J by 3 bases, and 8 bases separated the two germline ends. CDR1 is MNHEY and CDR2 is SVGAGI in the germline V gene. The CDR3 runs 14 residues. The assay was immunoSEQ multiplex PCR, and TCRdb's table has in-frame clones only and misses some. This table holds approximately 150,000 clones, 75% to 90% found once. The clonotype was recovered from a middle-aged man in a cohort exposed to, infected with or recovered from COVID-19 (not recorded which). This rearrangement joins TRBV6-5 to TRBJ1-5; the D is unclear. Sequenced input: PBMCs or T cells enriched from blood (not recorded which). CDR3 coding DNA: TGTGCCAGCAGTTACGGAGGCACCAATCAGCCCCAGCATTTT. Translated, it gives CASSYGGTNQPQHF.